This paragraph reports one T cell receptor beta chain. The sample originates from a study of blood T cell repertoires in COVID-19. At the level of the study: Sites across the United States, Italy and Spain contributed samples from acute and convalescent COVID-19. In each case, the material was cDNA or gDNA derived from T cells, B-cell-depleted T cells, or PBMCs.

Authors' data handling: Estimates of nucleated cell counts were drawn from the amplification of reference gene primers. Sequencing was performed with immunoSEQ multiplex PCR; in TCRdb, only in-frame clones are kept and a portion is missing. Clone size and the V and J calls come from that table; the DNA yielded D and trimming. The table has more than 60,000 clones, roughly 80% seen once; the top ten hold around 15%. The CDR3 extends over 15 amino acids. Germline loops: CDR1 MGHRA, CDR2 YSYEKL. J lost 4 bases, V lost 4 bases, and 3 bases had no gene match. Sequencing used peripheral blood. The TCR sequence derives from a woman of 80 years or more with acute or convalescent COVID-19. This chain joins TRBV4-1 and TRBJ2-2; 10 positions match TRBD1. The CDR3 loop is CASSPGQGITGELFF. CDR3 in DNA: TGCGCCAGCAGCCCGGGACAGGGGATCACCGGGGAGCTGTTTTTT.